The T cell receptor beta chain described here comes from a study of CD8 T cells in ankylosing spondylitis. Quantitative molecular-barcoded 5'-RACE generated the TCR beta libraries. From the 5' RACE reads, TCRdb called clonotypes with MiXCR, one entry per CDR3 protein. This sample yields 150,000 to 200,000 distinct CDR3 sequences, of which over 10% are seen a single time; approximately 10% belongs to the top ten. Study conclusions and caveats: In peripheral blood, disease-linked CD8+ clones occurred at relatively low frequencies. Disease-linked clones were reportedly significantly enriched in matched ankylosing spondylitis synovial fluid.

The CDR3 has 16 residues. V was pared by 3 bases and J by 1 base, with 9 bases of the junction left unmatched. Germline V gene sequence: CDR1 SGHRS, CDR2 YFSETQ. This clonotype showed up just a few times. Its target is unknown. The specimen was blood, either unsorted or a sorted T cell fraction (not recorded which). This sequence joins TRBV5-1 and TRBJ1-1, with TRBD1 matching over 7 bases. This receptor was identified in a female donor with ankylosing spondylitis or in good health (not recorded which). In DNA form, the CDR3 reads TGCGCCAGCAGCTCCCTACAGGGGAGGGGGAACACTGAAGCTTTCTTT. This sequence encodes CASSSLQGRGNTEAFF.